This is a list of T cell receptor beta chains from one sample in a study of blood T cell repertoires in COVID-19. Clones were read by immunoSEQ multiplex PCR, and TCRdb kept only the in-frame ones, dropping some. The profile shows roughly 350,000 clones, approximately 88% of them singletons. Input material: peripheral blood. These TCRs come from a woman aged 45-60 years with active or convalescent COVID-19. CDR3s leave out the opening cysteine and the closing phenylalanine or tryptophan. The order of the fields is CDR3 protein, V gene, J gene.

cdr3_aa: ASSSNRGRSVEQY; v_call: TRBV18; j_call: TRBJ2-7
cdr3_aa: ASSQVGSGGPQETQY; v_call: TRBV4-1; j_call: TRBJ2-5
cdr3_aa: ASGRPGQGFNSPLH; v_call: TRBV6-2/TRBV6-3; j_call: TRBJ1-6
cdr3_aa: AWRMTGGVEKLF; v_call: TRBV30; j_call: TRBJ1-4
cdr3_aa: ASSYSTGYSPLH; v_call: TRBV6-2/TRBV6-3; j_call: TRBJ1-6
cdr3_aa: AISEGRTGNTEAF; v_call: TRBV10-3; j_call: TRBJ1-1
cdr3_aa: ASSWGESYEQY; v_call: TRBV5-4; j_call: TRBJ2-7
cdr3_aa: ASSSAGGTEAF; v_call: TRBV5-6; j_call: TRBJ1-1
cdr3_aa: ASSRVGTSGERTQY; v_call: TRBV7-8; j_call: TRBJ2-5
cdr3_aa: ASSQTGAPEAF; v_call: TRBV4-2; j_call: TRBJ1-1
cdr3_aa: ASSNAGTTVTNVLT; v_call: TRBV9; j_call: TRBJ2-6
cdr3_aa: ASSVLFSTSTHQPQH; v_call: TRBV6-1; j_call: TRBJ1-5
cdr3_aa: ASRPGTSGIETQY; v_call: TRBV5-4; j_call: TRBJ2-5
cdr3_aa: ASSYSLAGHSYEQY; v_call: TRBV6-5; j_call: TRBJ2-7
cdr3_aa: ATSDSTGTSGVTDTQY; v_call: TRBV24-1; j_call: TRBJ2-3
cdr3_aa: ASSYPDRQGNTEAF; v_call: TRBV6-5; j_call: TRBJ1-1
cdr3_aa: ASSPGRRGTSPLH; v_call: TRBV6-5; j_call: TRBJ1-6
cdr3_aa: ASSPSGRQETQY; v_call: TRBV28; j_call: TRBJ2-5
cdr3_aa: ASSTGAGETQY; v_call: TRBV2; j_call: TRBJ2-5
cdr3_aa: ASSLSGLGDTEAF; v_call: TRBV28; j_call: TRBJ1-1
cdr3_aa: ASSLQGVGNTIY; v_call: TRBV7-2; j_call: TRBJ1-3